This TCR beta chain was observed in a study of molecular identifiers for immune sequencing clone quantification. A note on this clonotype: Possible read error: a much larger clone is one base away.

One entry per CDR3 protein results from TCRdb running MiXCR on the PCR reads. The sample lists around 480,000 distinct CDR3 sequences; approximately 25% were seen once. The clonotype originates from a human donor in good health. Some libraries in this study had Jurkat cell RNA spiked in. Sequenced material: naive CD8+ T cells from blood, with Jurkat cell RNA spiked in. The subset is: FACS-sorted CD8+CD4-CCR7+CD45RA+ naive T cells.

CDR3 region: CACSGLLAINKETQYF. CDR3 nucleotide sequence: TGTGCCTGCAGCGGCCTCCTAGCGATAAACAAAGAGACCCAGTACTTC. This rearrangement joins TRBV7-9 to TRBJ2-5; the D gene is possibly TRBD2 (6 bases). This CDR3 is built from 16 residues. Germline CDR1 SEHNR, CDR2 FQNEAQ (reference sequence).